This entry lists 23 T cell receptor beta chains sequenced from one sample in a study of relationships among human T cell subsets. TCR alpha and beta CDR3s were amplified from mRNA by semiquantitative ARM-PCR. Exponential amplification used communal superprimers after tagged nested gene-specific primers in ARM-PCR. TCRdb used MiXCR to reprocess the multiplex PCR reads, holding one entry per CDR3 protein. The sample has 4,500 to 6,000 distinct CDR3 sequences, about 77% seen once; the top ten hold 25% to 35%. Sequences were obtained from total T cells sorted from blood. The receptors were sampled from a man aged 40-50 years in good health.

By sample fraction, this clonotype is large. V gene TRBV5-1 combines with J gene TRBJ2-1, with unresolved D. The CDR3 totals 13 residues. Per germline, CDR1 SGHRS and CDR2 YFSETQ. Trimming removed 0 bases from V and 7 bases from J, with 8 bases in between. This CDR3 reads CASSLGSSNEQFF. The DNA for the CDR3 is TGCGCCAGCAGCTTGGGTAGCTCAAATGAGCAGTTCTTC.

Worth noting for this clonotype: An end of the junction differs from the germline gene, which may be a read error. The V call is TRBV11-2, the J call TRBJ2-3; D ambiguous. This CDR3 region has 14 residues. Germline assignment: CDR1 SGHAT and CDR2 FQNNGV. This CDR3 is CAGSSGATTDTQYF. The CDR3 nucleotides are TGTGCCGGCAGCTCCGGTGCCACCACAGATACGCAGTATTTT.

This clonotype came up a few times. The rearrangement uses TRBV5-1 and TRBJ1-6, with a tentative D call TRBD1 (6 bases). Germline V CDR1 and CDR2: SGHRS, YFSETQ. This CDR3 is built from 16 residues. Trimming removed 6 bases at V and 0 bases at J, with 13 bases between. This CDR3 is CASTSGTYSYNSPLHF. The CDR3 nucleotides are TGCGCCAGCACATCTGGGACATACTCCTATAATTCACCCCTCCACTTT.

This clonotype appeared once. The J gene is TRBJ1-1, the V gene TRBV5-1; D not resolved. This CDR3 contains 15 residues. Per the germline V gene, CDR1 is SGHRS and CDR2 is YFSETQ. Trimming cost V 0 bases and J 4 bases, with 13 bases left between them. The CDR3 loop reads CASSLDSSGGTEAFF. The CDR3 DNA reads as TGCGCCAGCAGCTTGGATTCGTCCGGAGGCACTGAAGCTTTCTTT.

DNA for the CDR3: TGTGCCAGCAGCGAAACTAGCGGGCGTCCCTACGAGCAGTACTTC. As protein: CASSETSGRPYEQYF. This sequence joins TRBV7-9 and TRBJ2-7; 9 bases map to TRBD2. From germline, CDR1 is SEHNR and CDR2 FQNEAQ (reference sequence). The V segment lost 5 bases and the J segment 2 bases; nucleotides outside the gene matches: 7. This CDR3 region has 15 residues.

The V gene is TRBV10-3, the J gene TRBJ2-7; 8 bases line up with TRBD1. CDR3 length: 13 amino acids. Looked up from germline, CDR1 is ENHRY and CDR2 is SYGVKD. Unmatched junction bases numbered 4, after V lost 3 bases and J lost 6 bases. Here the CDR3 DNA reads TGTGCCATCAGTGACAGGGGGCACCTCGAGCAGTACTTC. Amino acids: CAISDRGHLEQYF.

This chain connects TRBV10-3 to TRBJ1-1; possibly TRBD1 for D (6 bases). Germline-derived CDR1 and CDR2 are ENHRY and SYGVKD. The CDR3 spans 14 residues. Trimming left V 5 bases short and J 0 bases short, with 10 bases between. This CDR3 is CAISFGQMNTEAFF. The CDR3 region has the DNA TGTGCCATCAGTTTTGGACAGATGAACACTGAAGCTTTCTTT.

The DNA of the CDR3 is TGCAGTGCTCCAGGGGCCGTGAACACTGAAGCTTTCTTT. Amino acids: CSAPGAVNTEAFF. V usage is TRBV20-1 and J usage is TRBJ1-1, with D maybe TRBD1 (6 bases). The CDR3 is 13 residues long. Trimming removed 5 bases at V and 0 bases at J, with 10 bases between. The germline CDR1 and CDR2 sequences are DFQATT and SNEGSKA (reference sequence).

The V call is TRBV28, the J call TRBJ2-3; 10 bases are shared with TRBD2. Losses at the gene ends were 4 bases for V and 5 bases for J; bases not matched to a gene: 3. The CDR3 length is 14 residues. CDR1 is MDHEN, CDR2 SYDVKM, per germline. CDR3 residues: CASSSSGRGDTQYF. CDR3 DNA sequence: TGTGCCAGCAGTTCAAGCGGGAGGGGAGATACGCAGTATTTT.

This sequence joins TRBV28 and TRBJ1-4; a weak D match, TRBD1 (6 bases). CDR1 MDHEN and CDR2 SYDVKM come from the germline V gene. Trimming cost V 3 bases and J 5 bases, with 16 bases left between them. This CDR3 contains 16 residues. In DNA form, the CDR3 reads TGTGCCAGCAGTTTTAGCAGGGGACCCTTAAATGAAAAACTGTTTTTT. Translating gives CASSFSRGPLNEKLFF.

The J gene is TRBJ2-7, the V gene TRBV3-1, with 11 bases matching TRBD2. The germline V gene has CDR1 LGHDT and CDR2 YNNKEL (reference sequence). Unmatched junction bases numbered 13, after V lost 4 bases and J lost 5 bases. This CDR3 is built from 17 residues. The CDR3 protein is CASSLGLAGLTVNEQYF. CDR3 in DNA: TGTGCCAGCAGCCTCGGACTAGCGGGCCTAACCGTCAACGAGCAGTACTTC.

The chain uses TRBV25-1 and TRBJ2-5; 9 bases are shared with TRBD1. The CDR3 is 14 residues long. Germline assignment: CDR1 MGHDK and CDR2 SYGVNS. J was trimmed by 9 bases and V by 4 bases; bases with no gene match: 9. In nucleotides, the CDR3 is TGTGCCAGCAGTGGGACAGGGGTGAGGTGGGCCCAGTACTTC. Translating it yields CASSGTGVRWAQYF.

This clonotype was counted a single time. The CDR3 sequence is CSARVSDPYEQYF. The CDR3 DNA follows: TGCAGTGCTAGAGTGAGCGATCCCTACGAGCAGTACTTC. The V and J genes are TRBV20-1 and TRBJ2-7; D is uncertain. The CDR3 covers 13 residues. V shed 1 base and J shed 2 bases, with 9 bases lying between them. Germline CDR1 and CDR2: DFQATT and SNEGSKA (reference sequence).

This chain joins TRBV7-9 and TRBJ2-7, with D possibly TRBD2 on 6 matching bases. CDR1 SEHNR and CDR2 FQNEAQ come from the germline V gene (reference sequence). This CDR3 has 15 amino acids. Trimming took 5 bases from V and 4 from J, leaving 18 bases between them. CDR3 DNA sequence: TGTGCCAGCAGCACTCGCGGGGTGACGAATTACGAGCAGTACTTC. Protein: CASSTRGVTNYEQYF.

The genes are TRBV29-1 and TRBJ2-1, with 10 bases that match TRBD2. Germline-derived CDR1 and CDR2 are SQVTM and ANQGSEA. CDR3 size: 13 residues. J gave up 10 bases and V 6 bases, and 9 bases lay outside the gene matches. The CDR3 DNA reads TGCAGCGTCGAGCCGGGACTAGCGAGCGAGCAGTTCTTC. Encoded protein: CSVEPGLASEQFF.

This chain uses TRBV29-1 with TRBJ2-3; no firm D call. The V gene lost 2 bases and the J gene lost 5 bases, with 11 bases spanning the gap. CDR1 is SQVTM, CDR2 ANQGSEA, per germline. This CDR3 has 13 amino acids. CDR3 region: CSVERAVRDTQYF. The CDR3 region has the DNA TGCAGCGTTGAAAGGGCAGTGAGAGATACGCAGTATTTT.

The chain is built from TRBV6-5 and TRBJ2-1; 7 bases line up with TRBD2. Trimming took 6 bases from V and 3 from J; bases not matched to a gene: 5. The CDR3 is made up of 14 amino acids. Per the germline V gene, CDR1 is MNHEY and CDR2 is SVGAGI. The chain's CDR3 is CASSRASGYNEQFF. DNA of the CDR3: TGTGCCAGCAGCAGGGCTAGCGGCTACAATGAGCAGTTCTTC.

The genes are TRBV6-5 and TRBJ2-1; 9 bases match TRBD2. Germline V gene lookup returns CDR1 MNHEY and CDR2 SVGAGI. CDR3 size: 15 residues. The V gene end was trimmed by 3 bases and the J gene end by 8 bases; junction bases not matched to a gene: 8. The CDR3 sequence is CASSYGGGGDYEQFF. The DNA for the CDR3 is TGTGCCAGCAGTTATGGTGGCGGGGGGGATTATGAGCAGTTCTTC.

This clonotype was detected only once. The J gene is TRBJ1-2, the V gene TRBV19; D unclear. The V end was cut by 2 bases, the J end by 1 base, with 5 bases between. CDR3 length equals 13 residues. Germline-derived CDR1 and CDR2 are LNHDA and SQIVND (reference sequence). CDR3 sequence: CASSITVNYGYTF. CDR3 nucleotides: TGTGCCAGTAGTATAACAGTTAACTATGGCTACACCTTC.

V gene TRBV5-6 combines with J gene TRBJ2-3; 11 nucleotides agree with TRBD2. Germline CDR1 reads SGHDT; CDR2 reads YYEEEE. V lost 4 bases and J lost 5; bases outside the gene matches: 6. The CDR3 is 15 amino acids. The DNA of the CDR3 is TGTGCCAGCAGCGTGGGGACTAGCGGCGGAGATACGCAGTATTTT. It codes for CASSVGTSGGDTQYF.

The CDR3 protein is CASSLRGAGVAGEFYEQYF. DNA of the CDR3: TGTGCCAGCAGCTTACGCGGAGCCGGGGTGGCGGGTGAATTCTACGAGCAGTACTTC. The chain combines TRBV11-2 with TRBJ2-7; tentatively, D is TRBD2 (5 bases). Germline CDR1 and CDR2: SGHAT and FQNNGV. CDR3 length: 19 amino acids. V dropped 2 bases and J dropped 3 bases, with 26 bases sitting between them.

This clonotype showed up just a few times. The rearrangement uses TRBV19 and TRBJ2-1, with a weak D call TRBD1 (6 bases). The CDR3 has 15 residues. From germline, CDR1 is LNHDA and CDR2 SQIVND (reference sequence). The germline V and J ends were trimmed by 3 bases and 4 bases, with 13 bases remaining between them. The CDR3 loop reads CASSISATGYNEQFF. In DNA form, the CDR3 reads TGTGCCAGTAGTATTTCCGCGACAGGTTACAATGAGCAGTTCTTC.

This rearrangement joins TRBV28 to TRBJ2-1; D call uncertain. CDR1 is MDHEN, CDR2 SYDVKM, per germline. CDR3 size: 13 residues. Deletions cut 5 bases from V and 15 bases from J, with 20 bases between. CDR3 in DNA: TGTGCCAGCAGTCTCAACTTCCGGCCGCCGGCGTTCTTC. Translation gives CASSLNFRPPAFF.